These 21 T cell receptor beta chains were sequenced from one sample in a study of cytomegalovirus exposure and HLA in healthy donors. The PCR made use of 60 Vbeta and 13 Jbeta primers. Assay used: immunoSEQ multiplex PCR; TCRdb lists only in-frame clones, some missing. The table lists 89,000 or so clones, roughly 86% of them singletons. The source material was PBMCs. The receptors were gathered from a woman aged 18-35 years in good health and CMV-seropositive.

The rearrangement uses TRBV18 and TRBJ2-7, with D possibly being TRBD2 (6 bases). The germline V and J ends were trimmed by 6 bases and 7 bases, with 22 bases remaining between them. Germline assignment: CDR1 KGHSH and CDR2 LQKENI. The CDR3 runs 15 residues. CDR3 sequence reads: CASSPMDGGRLEQYF. The CDR3 region has the DNA TGTGCCAGCTCCCCCATGGACGGAGGGAGACTAGAGCAGTACTTC. The full variable domain, in which reference TRBV18 and TRBJ2-7 provide the parts outside the CDR3, is NAGVMQNPRHLVRRRGQEARLRCSPMKGHSHVYWYRQLPEEGLKFMVYLQKENIIDESGMPKERFSAEFPKEGPSILRIQQVVRGDSAAYFCASSPMDGGRLEQYFGPGTRLTVT.

This chain links TRBV13 with TRBJ1-2, with D tentatively TRBD1 (5 bases). V lost 5 bases to trimming and J lost 1 base, with 20 bases between them. Germline assignment: CDR1 PRHDT and CDR2 FYEKMQ (reference sequence). The CDR3 covers 17 residues. The CDR3, as DNA: TGTGCCAGCAGCCGCCCCGGACAAGGCCTAGATAACTATGGCTACACCTTC. Amino acid sequence: CASSRPGQGLDNYGYTF.

The chain links TRBV10-3 to TRBJ1-2; D gene ambiguous. The length of the CDR3 is 17 residues. Germline V CDR1 and CDR2: ENHRY, SYGVKD. Trimming stripped 2 bases from V and 8 bases from J, with 24 bases between. The CDR3 DNA reads TGTGCCATCAGTGAGACATTTGAGCCCGGGAGTTTCGGCGGCTACACCTTC. It is translated as CAISETFEPGSFGGYTF.

This clone has only a few counts. The gene calls are TRBV6-4 and TRBJ2-7; 10 positions agree with TRBD2. Germline values: CDR1 MRHNA, CDR2 SNTAGT. V dropped 0 bases and J dropped 4; count of bases not matched to a gene: 12. The CDR3 loop spans 18 amino acids. The CDR3 DNA reads as TGTGCCAGCAGTGACTCGTACAGCGGGAGGGCCCTCGGATACGAGCAGTACTTC. This sequence encodes CASSDSYSGRALGYEQYF.

This clone appeared a few times. The J gene is TRBJ1-1, the V gene TRBV10-3; tentatively, D is TRBD1 (5 bases). The CDR3 loop spans 11 amino acids. The germline V and J ends were trimmed by 11 bases and 4 bases, with 11 bases remaining between them. Germline V gene lookup returns CDR1 ENHRY and CDR2 SYGVKD. DNA for the CDR3: TGTGCCGCGGGGGGTCGCACTGAAGCTTTCTTT. It codes for CAAGGRTEAFF.

The gene calls are TRBV21-1 and TRBJ1-5; the table's D call, TRBD1, has no DNA check behind it. TRBV21-1 counts as a pseudogene. This CDR3 has 14 residues. CDR3 region: CASSKPTVNQPQHF. The CDR3, as DNA: TGTGCCAGCAGCAAACCGACAGTGAATCAGCCCCAGCATTTT.

This chain uses TRBV20-1 with TRBJ2-7; D unclear. The CDR3 totals 11 residues. The germline V gene encodes CDR1 DFQATT and CDR2 SNEGSKA (reference sequence). V dropped 7 bases and J dropped 4 bases, with 11 bases sitting between them. This CDR3 reads CSGEELYEQYF. CDR3 coding DNA: TGCAGTGGAGAAGAACTATACGAGCAGTACTTC.

This clone was observed a few times. This chain connects TRBV19 to TRBJ1-1; a weak D match, TRBD1 (5 bases). With 3 bases removed from V and 6 bases from J, the gap between germline ends came to 11 bases. The CDR3 contains 13 residues. Germline assignment: CDR1 LNHDA and CDR2 SQIVND (reference sequence). The CDR3 region is CASSIGRVSEAFF. The CDR3 DNA reads TGTGCCAGTAGTATCGGCAGGGTCTCTGAAGCTTTCTTT.

This chain joins TRBV6-5 and TRBJ1-1; 8 bases are a match to TRBD1. Germline V lookup: CDR1 MNHEY, CDR2 SVGAGI. The CDR3 runs 13 residues. The V gene end was trimmed by 6 bases and the J gene end by 1 base; junction bases not matched to a gene: 1. The CDR3 protein is CASRQGGNTEAFF. In nucleotides, the CDR3 is TGTGCCAGCAGACAGGGGGGGAACACTGAAGCTTTCTTT.

The chain has TRBV19 and TRBJ1-5, with 7 nucleotides matching TRBD1. Looked up from germline, CDR1 is LNHDA and CDR2 is SQIVND (reference sequence). The junction had 6 bases not matched to a gene; V was cut back by 2 bases and J by 5 bases. The CDR3 length is 15 residues. The DNA for the CDR3 is TGTGCCAGTAGTATATTTACAGGGGCATATCAGCCCCAGCATTTT. Its protein is CASSIFTGAYQPQHF.

V is TRBV6-5 and J is TRBJ2-3, with D tentatively TRBD2 (5 bases). V was shortened by 6 bases and J by 2 bases, with 15 bases between the two germline ends. Germline V gene lookup returns CDR1 MNHEY and CDR2 SVGAGI. This CDR3 comprises 15 residues. CDR3 residues: CASRPDYTHTDTQYF. For the CDR3, the DNA is TGTGCCAGCAGACCCGACTATACCCACACAGATACGCAGTATTTT.

The V and J genes are TRBV27 and TRBJ2-5; the match to TRBD2 covers 9 bases. V lost 0 bases to trimming and J lost 5 bases; unmatched junction nucleotides: 13. CDR1 is MNHEY, CDR2 SMNVEV, per germline (reference sequence). The CDR3 is made up of 18 amino acids. The CDR3 reads CASSLSGLASPRWETQYF. In nucleotides, the CDR3 is TGTGCCAGCAGTTTATCGGGACTAGCCAGTCCCCGATGGGAGACCCAGTACTTC.

The chain employs TRBV27 and TRBJ1-1; maybe TRBD1 (5 bases). Germline V CDR1 and CDR2: MNHEY, SMNVEV (reference sequence). This CDR3 is 15 amino acids long. Trimming removed 6 bases from V and 0 bases from J, with 14 bases in between. CDR3 DNA sequence: TGTGCCAGCAGACTCTCTGGGGGGGTGAACACTGAAGCTTTCTTT. Encoded protein: CASRLSGGVNTEAFF.

The chain joins TRBV23-1 to TRBJ2-7; the match to TRBD2 covers 11 bases. TRBV23-1 is assigned to the ORF class and has an uncertain function. There are 16 residues in the CDR3. Trimming took 4 bases from V and 7 from J; bases not matched to a gene: 12. The CDR3 DNA sequence: TGCGCCAGCAGTCCCCCCCGACTAGCGGGGTCTTGGGAGCAGTACTTC. This translates into CASSPPRLAGSWEQYF.

The J gene is TRBJ2-7, the V gene TRBV2, with D possibly matching TRBD1 (6 bases). The CDR3 totals 16 residues. V was shortened by 3 bases and J by 2 bases, with 17 bases between the two germline ends. CDR1 and CDR2 from the germline V gene are SNHLY and FYNNEI. CDR3 bases: TGTGCCAGCAGTGACAGGGGCCTGAGGGCCGCCTACGAGCAGTACTTC. Its protein product is CASSDRGLRAAYEQYF.

V gene TRBV6-5 combines with J gene TRBJ1-2; D might be TRBD1 (5 bases). Germline V lookup: CDR1 MNHEY, CDR2 SVGAGI. The CDR3 covers 14 residues. Trimming removed 0 bases from V and 4 bases from J, with 9 bases in between. DNA of the CDR3: TGTGCCAGCAGTTACTCCGGGGGGATCTATGGCTACACCTTC. Protein: CASSYSGGIYGYTF.

The chain combines TRBV2 with TRBJ2-1, with a possible D match to TRBD1 (6 bases). With 9 bases removed from V and 8 bases from J, the gap between germline ends came to 14 bases. CDR1 SNHLY and CDR2 FYNNEI come from the germline V gene. The CDR3 contains 12 residues. CDR3 coding DNA: TGTGCCAGGCACAGGGAGCGGTATGAGCAGTTCTTC. This gives the protein CARHRERYEQFF.

This clone has a handful of counts. The V call is TRBV6-5, the J call TRBJ1-2; D is undetermined. The CDR3 extends over 12 amino acids. V lost 8 bases and J lost 0, with 7 bases in between. Germline values: CDR1 MNHEY, CDR2 SVGAGI. The CDR3: CASARANYGYTF. Written as DNA, the CDR3 is TGTGCCAGCGCGCGGGCTAACTATGGCTACACCTTC.

A word on this clone: This CDR3 is missing its conserved last phenylalanine or tryptophan, likely due to a read error. The V call is TRBV5-6, the J call TRBJ1-1, with 10 positions matching TRBD1. Germline CDR1 and CDR2: SGHDT and YYEEEE. V was pared by 0 bases and J by 8 bases, with 1 base of the junction left unmatched. This CDR3 comprises 13 residues. The CDR3 nucleotides read TGTGCCAGCAGCTTGGCGGGACAGGGGGAAGCTTTCTTG. Translating it yields CASSLAGQGEAFL.

This clone was picked up one time. The gene calls are TRBV29-1 and TRBJ2-5; 7 nucleotides line up with TRBD1. With V trimmed by 0 bases and J by 3 bases, 13 bases remained unmatched. The germline V gene has CDR1 SQVTM and CDR2 ANQGSEA. This CDR3 is 17 amino acids long. The CDR3 DNA reads as TGCAGCGTTGAAGACCTTGGGACAGTGGGTTTAGAAGAGACCCAGTACTTC. Protein product: CSVEDLGTVGLEETQYF.

This clone came up once. The CDR3 spells CAWSGLAGLYEQYF. CDR3 sequence (DNA): TGTGCCTGGAGTGGACTAGCGGGACTCTACGAGCAGTACTTC. The rearrangement uses TRBV30 and TRBJ2-5; 11 bases are shared with TRBD2. The J call may be wrong; the DNA end is better matched by TRBJ2-7. The CDR3 extends over 14 amino acids. Germline assignment: CDR1 GTSNPN and CDR2 SVGIG (reference sequence).